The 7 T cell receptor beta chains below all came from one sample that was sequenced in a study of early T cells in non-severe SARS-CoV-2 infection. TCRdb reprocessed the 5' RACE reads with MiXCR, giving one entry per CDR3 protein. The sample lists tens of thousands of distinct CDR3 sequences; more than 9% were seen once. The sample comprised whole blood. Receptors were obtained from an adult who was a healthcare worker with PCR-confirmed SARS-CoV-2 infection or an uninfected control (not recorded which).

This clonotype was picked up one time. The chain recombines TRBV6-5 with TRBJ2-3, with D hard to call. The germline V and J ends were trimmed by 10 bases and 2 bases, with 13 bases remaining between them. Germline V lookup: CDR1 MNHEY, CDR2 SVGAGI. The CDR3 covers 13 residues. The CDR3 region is CATSELPTDTQYF. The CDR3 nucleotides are TGTGCCACCTCAGAGCTCCCCACAGATACGCAGTATTTT.

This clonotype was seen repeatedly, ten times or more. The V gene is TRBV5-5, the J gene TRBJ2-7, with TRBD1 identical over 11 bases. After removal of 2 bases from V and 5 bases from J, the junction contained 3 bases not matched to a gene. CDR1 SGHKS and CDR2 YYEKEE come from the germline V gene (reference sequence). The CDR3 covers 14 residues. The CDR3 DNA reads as TGTGCCAGCAGCTTTCAGGGACAGGGGGACGAGCAGTACTTC. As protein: CASSFQGQGDEQYF.

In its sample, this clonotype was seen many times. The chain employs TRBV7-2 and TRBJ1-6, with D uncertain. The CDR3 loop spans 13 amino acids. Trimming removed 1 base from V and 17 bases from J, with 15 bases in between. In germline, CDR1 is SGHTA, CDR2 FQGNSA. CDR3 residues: CASSLVSPAGIHF. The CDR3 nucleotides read TGTGCCAGCAGCTTAGTCTCGCCCGCAGGAATCCACTTT.

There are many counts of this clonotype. Here the CDR3 reads CASKGTGVNWNYGYTF. DNA of the CDR3: TGTGCCAGCAAGGGGACAGGGGTAAATTGGAACTATGGCTACACCTTC. The chain links TRBV6-5 to TRBJ1-2; 10 nucleotides align to TRBD1. With V trimmed by 7 bases and J by 2 bases, 10 bases remained unmatched. The CDR3 is 16 residues long. From germline, CDR1 is MNHEY and CDR2 SVGAGI.

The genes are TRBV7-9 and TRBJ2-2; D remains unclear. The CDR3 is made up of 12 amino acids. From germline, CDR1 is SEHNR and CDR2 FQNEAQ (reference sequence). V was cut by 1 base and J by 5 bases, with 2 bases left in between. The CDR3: CASSLETGELFF. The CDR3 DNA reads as TGTGCCAGCAGCTTAGAGACCGGGGAGCTGTTTTTT.

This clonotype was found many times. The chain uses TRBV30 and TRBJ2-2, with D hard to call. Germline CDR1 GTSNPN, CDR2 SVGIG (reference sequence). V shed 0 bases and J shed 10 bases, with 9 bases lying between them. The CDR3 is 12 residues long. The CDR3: CAWSVALSELFF. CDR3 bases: TGTGCCTGGAGTGTGGCCCTTTCGGAGCTGTTTTTT.

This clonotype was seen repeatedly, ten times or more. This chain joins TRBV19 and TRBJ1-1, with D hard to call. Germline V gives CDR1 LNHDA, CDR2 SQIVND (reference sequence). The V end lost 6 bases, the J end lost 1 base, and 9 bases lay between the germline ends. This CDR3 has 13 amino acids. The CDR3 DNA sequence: TGTGCCAGTAGAGTCAGCCAGAACACTGAAGCTTTCTTT. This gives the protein CASRVSQNTEAFF.